The rows below give T cell receptor beta chains drawn from one sample of a study of T cell responses to AZD1222 COVID-19 vaccine. Sequencing was performed with immunoSEQ multiplex PCR; in TCRdb, only in-frame clones are kept and a portion is missing. The sample has fewer than 100,000 clones; roughly 84% are singletons. Material: peripheral blood, obtained on day 0 of AZD1222 vaccination. The receptor set was obtained from an adult in good health. Both conserved end residues are part of each CDR3. The order of the fields is V gene, clone size, J gene, D gene, CDR3 protein, CDR3 DNA. A D gene is named only where the DNA matches it firmly. Clone size is shown for a subset of rows, as once, few, many or a class of expanded clone.

>TRBV28|few|TRBJ2-1|-
CASGGGGSQFF
TGTGCCAGTGGCGGAGGAGGGTCGCAGTTCTTC
>TRBV7-9|few|TRBJ2-7|-
CASTRWQFDEQYF
TGTGCCAGCACCCGGTGGCAGTTCGACGAGCAGTACTTC
>TRBV19|-|TRBJ1-5|-
CASSILGGQGQPQHF
TGTGCCAGTAGTATACTGGGGGGGCAGGGACAGCCCCAGCATTTT
>TRBV5-1|-|TRBJ2-2|TRBD2
CASSLVLAANTGELFF
TGCGCCAGCAGCTTGGTCCTAGCGGCGAACACCGGGGAGCTGTTTTTT
>TRBV7-9|medium-sized|TRBJ2-7|TRBD1
CASSFGTGPYEQYF
TGTGCCAGCAGCTTCGGGACAGGACCCTACGAGCAGTACTTC
>TRBV7-6|-|TRBJ1-4|-
CASSLASTATNEKLFF
TGTGCCAGCAGCTTAGCTTCGACAGCAACTAATGAAAAACTGTTTTTT
>TRBV7-9|-|TRBJ2-1|TRBD2
CASSLGGRGEQFF
TGTGCCAGCAGCTTAGGCGGGAGGGGTGAGCAGTTCTTC
>TRBV5-8|once|TRBJ1-5|-
CASSLGPEDQPQHF
TGTGCCAGCAGCTTGGGTCCTGAAGATCAGCCCCAGCATTTT
>TRBV12-3/TRBV12-4|-|TRBJ1-5|-
CASSINNQPQHF
TGTGCCAGCAGTATTAACAATCAGCCCCAGCATTTT
>TRBV24-1|-|TRBJ2-2|TRBD1
CATSDVTPGQGTGELFF
TGTGCCACCAGTGATGTGACCCCGGGACAGGGGACCGGGGAGCTGTTTTTT
>TRBV5-4|-|TRBJ2-7|-
CASTKPGAYEQYF
TGTGCCAGCACCAAACCGGGGGCGTACGAGCAGTACTTC
>TRBV25-1|-|TRBJ2-3|-
CASSGWETDTQYF
TGTGCCAGCAGTGGTTGGGAGACAGATACGCAGTATTTT
>TRBV19|-|TRBJ2-5|TRBD2
CASSTSGSIETQYF
TGTGCCAGTAGTACTAGCGGGAGTATAGAGACCCAGTACTTC
>TRBV3-1/TRBV3-2|-|TRBJ1-4|TRBD1
CASSPSGTGGTEKLFF
TGTGCCAGCAGCCCTTCCGGGACAGGGGGGACTGAAAAACTGTTTTTT
>TRBV15|-|TRBJ1-5|-
CATSRDRDRAQPQHF
TGTGCCACCAGCAGAGATCGGGACCGGGCTCAGCCCCAGCATTTT
>TRBV6-5|-|TRBJ1-2|-
CASRRGQPPGYTF
TGTGCCAGCAGACGTGGACAGCCGCCGGGCTACACCTTC
>TRBV5-1|-|TRBJ1-1|TRBD1
CASRTQGMNTEAFF
TGCGCCAGCAGGACACAGGGGATGAACACTGAAGCTTTCTTT
>TRBV4-3|-|TRBJ2-5|TRBD2
CASSQQLARKETQYF
TGCGCCAGCAGCCAGCAACTAGCGAGGAAAGAGACCCAGTACTTC
>TRBV9|-|TRBJ1-5|TRBD1
CASSVGTGVNQPQHF
TGTGCCAGCAGCGTAGGGACAGGGGTTAATCAGCCCCAGCATTTT
>TRBV10-3|-|TRBJ2-1|-
CAISELEGNEQFF
TGTGCCATCAGTGAGCTAGAGGGGAATGAGCAGTTCTTC
>TRBV15|-|TRBJ2-7|TRBD2
CATSPRLAGHYEQYF
TGTGCCACCAGCCCGCGACTAGCGGGCCACTACGAGCAGTACTTC
>TRBV7-3|few|TRBJ2-1|TRBD2
CASSLFSGGEDNEQFF
TGTGCCAGCAGCTTATTTAGCGGGGGGGAAGACAATGAGCAGTTCTTC
>TRBV12-5|-|TRBJ2-2|-
CASGFNGGTGELFF
TGTGCTAGTGGTTTCAACGGTGGAACCGGGGAGCTGTTTTTT
>TRBV5-4|-|TRBJ1-2|TRBD1
CASSLDRVGNYGYTF
TGTGCCAGCAGCCTCGACAGGGTAGGGAACTATGGCTACACCTTC
>TRBV21-1|-|TRBJ2-1|-
CASSPLSPSGLSYNEQFF
TGTGCCAGCAGCCCTCTTTCGCCTAGCGGGCTTTCCTACAATGAGCAGTTCTTC
>TRBV19|-|TRBJ2-1|TRBD2
CASSEREAPTEQFF
TGTGCCAGTAGTGAGCGGGAGGCTCCGACTGAGCAGTTCTTC
>TRBV29-1|-|TRBJ1-1|-
CSVESGVRAFF
TGCAGCGTTGAATCGGGGGTGAGGGCTTTCTTT
>TRBV4-3|-|TRBJ2-1|TRBD2
CASSQDAGRDEQFF
TGCGCCAGCAGCCAAGATGCAGGGAGGGATGAGCAGTTCTTC
>TRBV9|-|TRBJ2-1|TRBD2
CASSVSSGSSYNEQFF
TGTGCCAGCAGCGTCTCTAGCGGGAGCTCCTACAATGAGCAGTTCTTC
>TRBV19|-|TRBJ1-1|-
CASRPQARTEAFF
TGTGCCAGTAGGCCTCAGGCGAGAACTGAAGCTTTCTTT
>TRBV19|-|TRBJ1-2|-
CASSSGTSFSYTF
TGTGCCAGTAGCTCGGGGACAAGTTTTAGCTACACCTTC
>TRBV7-8|-|TRBJ1-1|TRBD1
CASSLAFSGQGPQGAFF
TGTGCCAGCAGCTTAGCGTTTTCGGGACAGGGGCCCCAAGGAGCTTTCTTT
>TRBV2|-|TRBJ2-1|TRBD1
CASRATGDPIDLSSYNEQFF
TGTGCCAGCAGGGCTACAGGGGACCCGATTGACTTGAGCTCCTACAATGAGCAGTTCTTC
>TRBV6-2/TRBV6-3|-|TRBJ1-1|-
CASSPEGRTEAFF
TGTGCCAGCAGCCCCGAGGGGAGGACTGAAGCTTTCTTT
>TRBV28|-|TRBJ1-2|TRBD1
CASSPLRTGYGYTF
TGTGCCAGCAGTCCCTTACGGACAGGCTATGGCTACACCTTC
>TRBV19|once|TRBJ2-5|-
CASSIAGLETQYF
TGTGCCAGTAGTATCGCCGGGTTAGAGACCCAGTACTTC
>TRBV9|-|TRBJ2-7|-
CASSVETGAPYEQYF
TGTGCCAGCAGCGTAGAAACGGGAGCACCCTACGAGCAGTACTTC
>TRBV7-8|once|TRBJ1-1|-
CASSFGSGNTEAFF
TGTGCCAGCAGCTTTGGGTCGGGGAACACTGAAGCTTTCTTT
>TRBV20-1|once|TRBJ2-1|-
CSAGRNNEQFF
TGCAGTGCTGGGCGGAACAATGAGCAGTTCTTC
>TRBV28|once|TRBJ1-5|-
CASSLRRLNQPQHF
TGTGCCAGCAGTTTAAGAAGACTCAATCAGCCCCAGCATTTT
>TRBV29-1|-|TRBJ1-6|-
CSALLGPEYNSPLHF
TGCAGCGCACTCCTGGGACCAGAGTATAATTCACCCCTCCACTTT
>TRBV18|-|TRBJ1-2|TRBD1
CASSLPDRPNYGYTF
TGTGCCAGCTCCCTCCCGGACAGGCCTAACTATGGCTACACCTTC
>TRBV30|-|TRBJ2-7|TRBD1
CASHDRGVAPYEQYF
TGTGCCTCCCATGACAGGGGGGTGGCGCCCTACGAGCAGTACTTC
>TRBV7-2|-|TRBJ2-7|-
CASSPTVGQGYEQYF
TGTGCCAGCAGCCCTACGGTGGGACAAGGCTACGAGCAGTACTTC
>TRBV24-1|-|TRBJ1-5|TRBD1
CATSDSRQGANQPQHF
TGTGCCACCAGTGATTCGAGACAGGGGGCTAATCAGCCCCAGCATTTT
>TRBV21-1|-|TRBJ2-1|-
CASSKAGDEQFF
TGTGCCAGCAGCAAAGCGGGAGATGAGCAGTTCTTC
>TRBV18|-|TRBJ2-5|TRBD1
CASSLGTGQGETQYF
TGTGCCAGCTCACTCGGGACAGGGCAGGGAGAGACCCAGTACTTC
>TRBV5-4|-|TRBJ2-1|TRBD1
CASSLRTGTYNEQFF
TGTGCCAGCAGCCTCAGGACAGGGACCTACAATGAGCAGTTCTTC
>TRBV11-2|-|TRBJ2-7|-
CASSMRTSPYEQYF
TGTGCCAGCAGCATGAGGACTTCCCCCTACGAGCAGTACTTC
>TRBV29-1|-|TRBJ1-5|-
CSVADSDSNQPQHF
TGCAGCGTTGCGGACTCCGATAGCAATCAGCCCCAGCATTTT
>TRBV18|-|TRBJ1-4|TRBD1
CASSSRQGATNEKLFF
TGTGCCAGCTCATCTCGACAGGGAGCAACTAATGAAAAACTGTTTTTT
>TRBV13|-|TRBJ2-1|-
CASSLVAIDEQFF
TGTGCCAGCAGCTTAGTCGCAATTGATGAGCAGTTCTTC
>TRBV3-1/TRBV3-2|-|TRBJ1-2|-
CASSQGSGNLWLGYTF
TGTGCCAGCAGCCAAGGGAGCGGGAATCTGTGGCTTGGCTACACCTTC
>TRBV7-6|-|TRBJ2-5|-
CASQRSGIGTQYF
TGTGCCTCCCAAAGGTCCGGGATCGGGACCCAGTACTTC